The 30 T cell receptor beta chains below all came from one sample that was sequenced in a study of cytomegalovirus exposure and HLA in healthy donors. PCR involved 60 Vbeta and 13 Jbeta primers. Produced via immunoSEQ multiplex PCR; TCRdb's table is partial and in-frame only. This sample has 110,000 or so clones; roughly 82% occur once, and the top ten carry roughly 6%. Sequenced: PBMCs. Source of these receptors: a man younger than 35 in good health and CMV-seropositive.

The V and J genes are TRBV29-1 and TRBJ2-1; D unresolved. This CDR3 region has 14 residues. V lost 6 bases, J lost 5 bases, and 17 bases lay in between. The germline V gene encodes CDR1 SQVTM and CDR2 ANQGSEA. The CDR3 spells CSVPSRYPDNEQFF. DNA for the CDR3: TGCAGCGTCCCCTCACGGTACCCGGACAATGAGCAGTTCTTC.

The chain joins TRBV7-9 to TRBJ2-5, with TRBD2 as a possible D gene (7 bases). Trimming cost V 4 bases and J 6 bases, with 21 bases left between them. The CDR3 loop spans 16 amino acids. Germline CDR1 reads SEHNR; CDR2 reads FQNEAQ (reference sequence). CDR3 residues: CASSSELARGIKTQYF. CDR3 coding DNA: TGTGCCAGCAGCTCCGAACTAGCGAGGGGGATCAAGACCCAGTACTTC.

This chain joins TRBV25-1 and TRBJ2-3, with D possibly TRBD1 on 6 matching bases. This CDR3 region has 15 residues. Germline CDR1 MGHDK, CDR2 SYGVNS. Trimming took off 6 bases at V and 0 bases at J, with 13 bases between the two ends. CDR3 sequence reads: CASRPDRTSTDTQYF. CDR3 DNA: TGTGCCAGCAGACCAGACAGGACTAGCACAGATACGCAGTATTTT.

The chain carries TRBV6-4 and TRBJ1-1; possible D gene TRBD1, 5 bases. Germline lookup yields CDR1 MRHNA and CDR2 SNTAGT. V was shortened by 6 bases and J by 2 bases, with 10 bases between the two germline ends. The CDR3 has 13 residues. DNA for the CDR3: TGTGCCAGCAGCGTCACAGGAAACACTGAAGCTTTCTTT. It is translated as CASSVTGNTEAFF.

This chain connects TRBV19 to TRBJ2-3, with a weak D call TRBD2 (5 bases). V was clipped by 6 bases and J by 10 bases, with 11 bases between them. CDR1 LNHDA and CDR2 SQIVND come from the germline V gene (reference sequence). The CDR3 runs to 11 residues. The CDR3 DNA reads TGTGCCAGTAGACGCGGGTTAGCGCAGTATTTT. Translation: CASRRGLAQYF.

The chain combines TRBV6-6 with TRBJ1-5; possibly TRBD1 for D (5 bases). Trimming cost V 2 bases and J 2 bases, with 10 bases left between them. The CDR3 has 15 residues. CDR1 and CDR2 (germline): MNHNY, SVGAGI (reference sequence). The CDR3 is CASSYVWGGNQPQHF. DNA of the CDR3: TGTGCCAGCAGTTACGTTTGGGGGGGCAATCAGCCCCAGCATTTT.

The chain joins TRBV19 to TRBJ1-5; perhaps TRBD1 as D (6 bases). The CDR3 consists of 16 residues. V was clipped by 1 base and J by 7 bases, with 17 bases between them. Germline assignment: CDR1 LNHDA and CDR2 SQIVND (reference sequence). The CDR3 DNA follows: TGTGCCAGTAGTATAGCCATTCAGGGGTTCGGACAGCCCCAGCATTTT. Its translation is CASSIAIQGFGQPQHF.

This clone has just one count. J is TRBJ2-7 and V is TRBV5-1; D is possibly TRBD1 (6 bases). Per germline, CDR1 SGHRS and CDR2 YFSETQ. The CDR3 is made up of 15 amino acids. Trimming left V 0 bases short and J 4 bases short, with 14 bases between. CDR3 in amino acids: CASSLGSGGGYEQYF. CDR3 bases: TGCGCCAGCAGCTTGGGTTCTGGGGGCGGATACGAGCAGTACTTC.

CDR3 loop: CASSLGQGIWQETQYF. CDR3 DNA: TGCGCCAGCAGCTTGGGACAGGGGATATGGCAAGAGACCCAGTACTTC. V and J are TRBV5-1 and TRBJ2-5; 8 bases match TRBD1. The CDR3 contains 16 residues. CDR1 is SGHRS and CDR2 is YFSETQ in the germline V gene. The trim removed 0 bases at V and 2 bases at J, leaving 6 bases unmatched.

This chain joins TRBV10-3 and TRBJ1-2; D might be TRBD1 (6 bases). CDR3 length: 13 residues. Deletions cut 9 bases from V and 4 bases from J, with 15 bases between. Germline loops: CDR1 ENHRY, CDR2 SYGVKD. CDR3 residues: CAISDRNLYGYTF. CDR3 nucleotide sequence: TGTGCCATTTCGGACAGAAATCTCTATGGCTACACCTTC.

J is TRBJ2-7 and V is TRBV7-8; possible D gene TRBD1, 6 bases. Trimming pared 7 bases from V and 3 bases from J, leaving 19 bases between. The germline V gene has CDR1 SGHVS and CDR2 FQNEAQ. The CDR3 contains 15 residues. The CDR3 DNA reads TGTGCCAGCACCTACATCTCGGGACACTTCTACGAGCAGTACTTC. It encodes CASTYISGHFYEQYF.

This clone was recorded once. V usage is TRBV5-8 and J usage is TRBJ1-5; a weak D match, TRBD1 (6 bases). The germline gives CDR1 SGHTS, CDR2 YDEGEE. This CDR3 is 14 amino acids long. The V and J ends lost 3 bases and 5 bases respectively, with 12 bases between them. This CDR3 reads CASSYSQGYQPQHF. The CDR3 DNA is TGTGCCAGCAGCTACTCACAGGGATATCAGCCCCAGCATTTT. The full variable domain, with the rest looked up from reference TRBV5-8 and TRBJ1-5, is EAGVTQSPTHLIKTRGQQATLRCSPISGHTSVYWYQQALGLGLQFLLWYDEGEERNRGNFPPRFSGRQFPNYSSELNVNALELEDSALYLCASSYSQGYQPQHFGDGTRLSIL.

V usage is TRBV4-2 and J usage is TRBJ1-3, with 9 bases matching TRBD1. Germline CDR1 and CDR2: LGHNA and YNFKEQ. Trimming removed 0 bases from V and 0 bases from J; junction bases left unmatched: 3. The CDR3 extends over 17 amino acids. The DNA for the CDR3 is TGTGCCAGCAGCCAAGACCCGGACAGGGGCTCTGGAAACACCATATATTTT. Translated, it gives CASSQDPDRGSGNTIYF.

The chain is built from TRBV6-5 and TRBJ2-2, with D possibly TRBD2 on 5 matching bases. The germline gives CDR1 MNHEY, CDR2 SVGAGI. The CDR3 consists of 14 residues. The V gene lost 0 bases and the J gene lost 10 bases, with 12 bases spanning the gap. CDR3 coding DNA: TGTGCCAGCAGTTACTCGACTACTTATCTGGAGCTGTTTTTT. It is translated as CASSYSTTYLELFF.

The chain links TRBV7-8 to TRBJ2-5; D is unclear. The last part of the DNA fits TRBJ2-7 better; the J call may be wrong. Germline V gene sequence: CDR1 SGHVS, CDR2 FQNEAQ. The CDR3 runs 16 residues. The CDR3 loop reads CASSPTAVLYSYEQYF. DNA for the CDR3: TGTGCCAGCAGCCCAACTGCGGTGCTGTACTCCTACGAGCAGTACTTC.

The gene calls are TRBV19 and TRBJ1-1, with 7 positions matching TRBD1. Germline V gene sequence: CDR1 LNHDA, CDR2 SQIVND (reference sequence). The CDR3 contains 14 residues. V lost 9 bases to trimming and J lost 0 bases; unmatched junction nucleotides: 7. The chain's CDR3 is CASRDRPLNTEAFF. CDR3 nucleotide sequence: TGTGCCAGCCGGGACAGACCGTTGAACACTGAAGCTTTCTTT.

The chain links TRBV2 to TRBJ2-1, with 11 bases lining up with TRBD1. V dropped 4 bases and J dropped 8; count of bases not matched to a gene: 1. Germline CDR1 is SNHLY and CDR2 is FYNNEI. This CDR3 is built from 13 residues. CDR3 nucleotides: TGTGCCAGCAGTGGGACAGGGGGCGATGAGCAGTTCTTC. It is translated as CASSGTGGDEQFF.

The rearrangement links TRBV7-2 to TRBJ2-7; D gene uncertain. CDR1 and CDR2 from the germline V gene are SGHTA and FQGNSA. V dropped 3 bases and J dropped 3 bases, with 12 bases sitting between them. The CDR3 is 14 amino acids. CDR3 nucleotides: TGTGCCAGCAGCTTCGACCTGTCTAGCTACGAGCAGTACTTC. Its translation is CASSFDLSSYEQYF.

V usage is TRBV27 and J usage is TRBJ1-4; a possible D gene is TRBD1 (6 bases). V lost 1 base, J lost 4 bases, and 16 bases lay in between. CDR1 and CDR2 (germline): MNHEY, SMNVEV (reference sequence). The CDR3 has 17 residues. CDR3 coding DNA: TGTGCCAGCAGTTTATTAAACATGACAGGCGGTAATGAAAAACTGTTTTTT. Translating it yields CASSLLNMTGGNEKLFF.

This chain connects TRBV7-8 to TRBJ1-5, with TRBD1 as a possible D gene (5 bases). Between the trimmed V and J ends, which lost 5 bases and 2 bases, there was a span of 10 bases. CDR1 SGHVS and CDR2 FQNEAQ come from the germline V gene. CDR3 length equals 14 residues. CDR3 nucleotide sequence: TGTGCCAGCAGCCTTCTCAGGGGCAATCAGCCCCAGCATTTT. Residues: CASSLLRGNQPQHF.

This clone has just a few counts. This sequence joins TRBV6-5 and TRBJ2-1; unclear D gene. V was cut by 2 bases and J by 3 bases, with 5 bases left in between. The CDR3 runs 13 residues. CDR1 is MNHEY and CDR2 is SVGAGI in the germline V gene. Written as DNA, the CDR3 is TGTGCCAGCAGTTACAGCGACTACAATGAGCAGTTCTTC. Residues: CASSYSDYNEQFF.

The chain joins TRBV4-1 to TRBJ2-5; D perhaps matches TRBD2 (5 bases). The CDR3 runs to 17 residues. Germline values: CDR1 MGHRA, CDR2 YSYEKL. V was pared by 0 bases and J by 0 bases, with 14 bases between. This chain's CDR3 is CASSQDKRTEYQETQYF. CDR3 coding DNA: TGCGCCAGCAGCCAAGATAAGAGGACTGAATACCAAGAGACCCAGTACTTC.

The chain couples TRBV13 to TRBJ1-2, with a possible D match to TRBD1 (6 bases). The CDR3 spans 13 residues. Per germline, CDR1 PRHDT and CDR2 FYEKMQ (reference sequence). Deletions cut 5 bases from V and 4 bases from J, with 11 bases between. The CDR3 protein is CASSGGGGYGYTF. The CDR3 DNA sequence: TGTGCCAGCAGCGGGGGAGGGGGCTATGGCTACACCTTC.

This clone showed up just a few times. The J gene is TRBJ1-2, the V gene TRBV5-1; weak D call: TRBD1 (6 bases). Trimming removed 0 bases at V and 5 bases at J, with 14 bases between. The CDR3 sequence is 15 residues long. CDR1 is SGHRS, CDR2 YFSETQ, per germline. The CDR3, as DNA: TGCGCCAGCAGCTTGGGGGATGTAGGGGGATATGGCTACACCTTC. This gives the protein CASSLGDVGGYGYTF.

The chain uses TRBV6-9 and TRBJ1-5, with no clear D. This CDR3 is built from 13 residues. The V gene lost 8 bases and the J gene lost 2 bases, with 10 bases spanning the gap. Germline CDR1 MNHGY, CDR2 SVAAGI. CDR3 sequence: CASGGEGNQPQHF. CDR3 coding DNA: TGTGCCAGCGGCGGGGAAGGCAATCAGCCCCAGCATTTT.

This chain connects TRBV27 to TRBJ1-6; no definite D call. This CDR3 region has 13 residues. V was trimmed by 6 bases and J by 5 bases, leaving 8 bases between them. Germline V gene sequence: CDR1 MNHEY, CDR2 SMNVEV (reference sequence). The CDR3 region has the DNA TGTGCCAGCAGCCTATCAAATAATTCACCCCTCCACTTT. It specifies CASSLSNNSPLHF.

The gene calls are TRBV5-1 and TRBJ2-5; D is uncertain. The CDR3 spans 13 residues. Germline V gene data show CDR1 as SGHRS and CDR2 as YFSETQ. Trimming pared 5 bases from V and 5 bases from J, leaving 13 bases between. CDR3 DNA: TGCGCCAGCAGAACGGGTGTTGGGGAGACCCAGTACTTC. It yields the protein CASRTGVGETQYF.

Details on this clone: One junction end disagrees with the germline gene, perhaps due to a read error. V is TRBV25-1 and J is TRBJ2-6, with a tentative D call TRBD1 (5 bases). The CDR3 sequence is 16 residues long. From germline, CDR1 is MGHDK and CDR2 SYGVNS. CDR3 bases: TGTGCCAGCAGTGGTTCCCTGATCTCTGGGGCCAACGGCCTGACTTTC. Its translation: CASSGSLISGANGLTF.

This clone was seen only once. The V gene is TRBV29-1, the J gene TRBJ2-7; a weak D match, TRBD1 (5 bases). The ends were cut back, 5 bases at V and 6 bases at J, with 14 bases in the middle. The CDR3 runs to 12 residues. Per the germline V gene, CDR1 is SQVTM and CDR2 is ANQGSEA. As DNA, the CDR3 is TGCAGCGTTTCTCCAGGGATGGGCGAGCAGTACTTC. It specifies CSVSPGMGEQYF.

The gene calls are TRBV5-6 and TRBJ2-4; 11 bases match TRBD1. The CDR3 covers 14 residues. Unmatched junction bases numbered 8, after V lost 3 bases and J lost 12 bases. Germline CDR1 SGHDT, CDR2 YYEEEE. In DNA form, the CDR3 reads TGTGCCAGCAGCTGGGGGACAGGGGGGGACAGTCAGTACTTC. Translating gives CASSWGTGGDSQYF.